This T cell receptor (beta chain) originates from a study of blood T cells in healthy people across ages. As for the study in general: Template switching picked up about one barcoded beta molecule for each two T cells.

PBMCs were isolated at a quantity of at least 6.5 million per sample. Total RNA extracted from each sample amounted to at least 6 micrograms. A second PCR, run for about 6 to 11 cycles, used a sample-barcoded 5' primer plus a J-beta primer mix. Each cDNA molecule was tagged by a template-switch adaptor that had 12 random nucleotides. TCRdb ran MiXCR on the 5' RACE reads and lists one entry per CDR3 protein. The sample contains about 1.8 million distinct CDR3 sequences, about 50% of which appear only once. The CDR3 is made up of 13 amino acids. The V gene lost 1 base and the J gene lost 6 bases, with 10 bases spanning the gap. Germline V gene lookup returns CDR1 MGHRA and CDR2 YSYEKL.

Source material: blood. The genes are TRBV4-1 and TRBJ2-7; D perhaps matches TRBD2 (6 bases). This sequence originates from a woman in her thirties or forties in good health. CDR3 sequence: CASSQVEGSEQYF. CDR3 nucleotides: TGCGCCAGCAGCCAAGTGGAGGGGAGCGAGCAGTACTTC.